This T cell receptor (beta chain) emerged from a study of T cell clones after liver transplantation. Study at large: Tolerant meant at least one year fully off immunosuppression without liver enzymes above twice normal. Points from the study as a whole: In two subjects, few donor cells limited the measurable donor-reactive repertoire.

Unstimulated PBMCs were sorted into CD3+CD4+ and CD3+CD8+ populations. Germline trimming cut 3 bases from V and 7 bases from J; bases unmatched to any gene: 6. The germline V gene encodes CDR1 KGHSH and CDR2 LQKENI. This CDR3 has 13 residues. There are a few counts of this clone. Its antigen is unidentified. Profiled with immunoSEQ multiplex PCR; TCRdb holds only in-frame clones, not every one. The data show about 74,000 clones, about four fifths seen once. The source material was CD4+ T cells from blood, sampled before liver transplant. This clonotype was sampled from a human donor who received a liver transplant. The rearrangement links TRBV18 to TRBJ2-7, with 7 nucleotides matching TRBD2. The CDR3 DNA is TGTGCCAGCTCACCCGGACTAGTATCTGAGCAGTACTTC. Translated, it gives CASSPGLVSEQYF.